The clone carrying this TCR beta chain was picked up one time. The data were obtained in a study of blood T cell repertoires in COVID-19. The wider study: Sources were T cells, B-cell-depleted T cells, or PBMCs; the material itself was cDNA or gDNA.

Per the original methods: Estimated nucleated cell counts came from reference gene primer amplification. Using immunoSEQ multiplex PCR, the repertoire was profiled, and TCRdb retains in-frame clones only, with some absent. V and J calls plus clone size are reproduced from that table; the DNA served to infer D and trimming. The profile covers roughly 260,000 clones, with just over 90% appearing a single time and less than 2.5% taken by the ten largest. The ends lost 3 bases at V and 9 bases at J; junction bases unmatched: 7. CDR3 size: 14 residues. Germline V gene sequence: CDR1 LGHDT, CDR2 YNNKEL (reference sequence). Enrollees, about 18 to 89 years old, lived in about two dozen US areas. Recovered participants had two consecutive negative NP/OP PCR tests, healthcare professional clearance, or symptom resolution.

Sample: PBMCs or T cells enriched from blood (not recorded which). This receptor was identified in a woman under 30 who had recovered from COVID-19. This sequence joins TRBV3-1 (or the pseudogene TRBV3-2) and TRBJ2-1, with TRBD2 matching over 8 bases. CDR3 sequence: CASSQLPGGGEQFF. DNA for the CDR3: TGTGCCAGCAGCCAGCTGCCGGGGGGGGGTGAGCAGTTCTTC.